One sample yielded the 26 T cell receptor beta chains listed below, sequenced in a study of blood T cell repertoires in COVID-19 (dated by TCRdb to the early 2020s). The library relied on the immunoSEQ multiplex PCR assay. As stored in TCRdb, this immuneACCESS dataset retains in-frame rearrangements with V and J assigned. A fraction of the clones does not appear; measured against another copy, unresolved V genes explain less than half of the discrepancy, and the remainder lacks a known reason. Counted in this sample were approximately 260,000 clones; over 85% of them appeared once. The ten largest clones take up 1.5% to 2% of the sample. Source material: PBMCs or T cells enriched from blood (not recorded which). These receptors all come from a woman aged 60-75 years who had recovered from COVID-19.

V is TRBV10-3 and J is TRBJ1-1, with a tentative D call TRBD1 (6 bases). The CDR3 runs 15 residues. The V end was cut by 1 base, the J end by 6 bases, with 15 bases between. CDR1 and CDR2 from the germline V gene are ENHRY and SYGVKD. The CDR3 spells CAISEYQQGGAEAFF. The CDR3 nucleotides are TGTGCCATCAGTGAGTACCAACAGGGAGGGGCTGAAGCTTTCTTT.

The chain links TRBV3-1 (or the pseudogene TRBV3-2) to TRBJ2-6; D is unresolved. The CDR3 length is 15 residues. The V gene lost 3 bases and the J gene lost 2 bases, with 8 bases spanning the gap. The germline CDR1 and CDR2 sequences are LGHDT and YNNKEL (reference sequence). CDR3 residues: CASSQGVAGANVLTF. CDR3 nucleotide sequence: TGTGCCAGCAGCCAGGGCGTTGCTGGGGCCAACGTCCTGACTTTC.

This clone was seen only a few times. The rearrangement uses TRBV5-6 and TRBJ2-3; 10 nucleotides line up with TRBD1. V gave up 2 bases and J gave up 6 bases; unmatched junction bases: 9. Germline V gene lookup returns CDR1 SGHDT and CDR2 YYEEEE. The length of the CDR3 is 16 residues. The DNA of the CDR3 is TGTGCCAGCAGCTTCTACGGGACAGGGGTTCTCGATACGCAGTATTTT. It is translated as CASSFYGTGVLDTQYF. Variable domain in full (rest from reference TRBV5-6 and TRBJ2-3): DAGVTQSPTHLIKTRGQQVTLRCSPKSGHDTVSWYQQALGQGPQFIFQYYEEEERQRGNFPDRFSGHQFPNYSSELNVNALLLGDSALYLCASSFYGTGVLDTQYFGPGTRLTVL.

The chain is built from TRBV7-6 and TRBJ1-1, with 8 nucleotides matching TRBD1. V was pared by 5 bases and J by 4 bases, with 12 bases of the junction left unmatched. Germline V lookup: CDR1 SGHVS, CDR2 FNYEAQ. There are 16 residues in the CDR3. The CDR3 is CASSAQGGRGLTEAFF. The DNA for the CDR3 is TGTGCCAGCAGCGCCCAAGGAGGCAGGGGGCTCACTGAAGCTTTCTTT.

The V and J genes are TRBV30 and TRBJ1-1; D is unclear. Germline V gives CDR1 GTSNPN, CDR2 SVGIG (reference sequence). Trimming took 1 base from V and 8 from J, leaving 8 bases between them. The CDR3 sequence is 11 residues long. Here the CDR3 DNA reads TGTGCCTGGAGTGCGCGAGGGGAAGCTTTCTTT. It specifies CAWSARGEAFF.

The rearrangement links TRBV18 to TRBJ2-3; 11 bases agree with TRBD2. The germline V gene has CDR1 KGHSH and CDR2 LQKENI. CDR3 length: 19 residues. Trimming removed 2 bases from V and 2 bases from J; junction bases left unmatched: 12. The CDR3 DNA is TGTGCCAGCTCACCAACGTTCTCCTCGACTAGCGGGATCACAGATACGCAGTATTTT. Translating it yields CASSPTFSSTSGITDTQYF.

V gene TRBV3-1 (or the pseudogene TRBV3-2) combines with J gene TRBJ1-1; unclear D gene. The CDR3 has 13 residues. V lost 3 bases and J 11 bases, leaving 16 bases between the germline ends. Germline values: CDR1 LGHDT, CDR2 YNNKEL (reference sequence). The chain's CDR3 is CASSQFESLAAFF. CDR3 in DNA: TGTGCCAGCAGCCAGTTCGAATCCCTTGCGGCTTTCTTT.

The chain employs TRBV7-2 and TRBJ1-1, with D possibly being TRBD1 (5 bases). Trimming shortened V by 3 bases and J by 5 bases, and 10 bases separated the two germline ends. This CDR3 contains 13 residues. The germline V gene has CDR1 SGHTA and CDR2 FQGNSA. The CDR3 nucleotides read TGTGCCAGCAGCTTTAAAGGGGTTACTGAAGCTTTCTTT. Its protein is CASSFKGVTEAFF.

The chain is built from TRBV28 and TRBJ2-2, with D possibly being TRBD1 (5 bases). Between the trimmed V and J ends, which lost 8 bases and 6 bases, there was a span of 16 bases. This CDR3 spans 14 amino acids. Germline V lookup: CDR1 MDHEN, CDR2 SYDVKM. CDR3 nucleotides: TGTGCCAGCGAAAGGGGCCCCTTTTCCGGGGAGCTGTTTTTT. This codes for CASERGPFSGELFF.

The chain joins TRBV5-1 to TRBJ1-6; D not resolved. Germline V gene data show CDR1 as SGHRS and CDR2 as YFSETQ. The CDR3 consists of 14 residues. Trimming removed 0 bases from V and 7 bases from J, with 8 bases in between. DNA of the CDR3: TGCGCCAGCAGCTTGGATTACGGGAATTCACCCCTCCACTTT. This encodes CASSLDYGNSPLHF.

This chain joins TRBV5-6 and TRBJ2-7; 7 positions agree with TRBD1. Germline CDR1 reads SGHDT; CDR2 reads YYEEEE. Unmatched junction bases numbered 6, after V lost 0 bases and J lost 3 bases. CDR3 length equals 15 residues. The CDR3 loop reads CASSLAGTVFYEQYF. The CDR3 bases are TGTGCCAGCAGCTTGGCTGGGACAGTCTTCTACGAGCAGTACTTC.

The chain recombines TRBV2 with TRBJ2-7, with 7 bases lining up with TRBD1. The CDR3 is 14 amino acids. Germline loops: CDR1 SNHLY, CDR2 FYNNEI. The J segment lost 3 bases and the V segment lost 2 bases, leaving 4 bases of the junction unmatched. CDR3 region: CASSEQGVSYEQYF. CDR3 coding DNA: TGTGCCAGCAGTGAACAGGGGGTAAGCTACGAGCAGTACTTC.

This chain links TRBV2 with TRBJ1-6, with D hard to call. The germline V gene has CDR1 SNHLY and CDR2 FYNNEI. This CDR3 is 14 amino acids long. V dropped 3 bases and J dropped 7 bases, with 10 bases sitting between them. CDR3 sequence reads: CASSDSRMNSPLHF. The CDR3, as DNA: TGTGCCAGCAGTGACTCCAGGATGAATTCACCCCTCCACTTT.

This clone was seen just once. This sequence joins TRBV10-2 and TRBJ1-2; 8 bases line up with TRBD1. CDR1 is WSHSY, CDR2 SAAADI, per germline. J lost 1 base, V lost 9 bases, and 7 bases had no gene match. The length of the CDR3 is 14 residues. Written as DNA, the CDR3 is TGCGCCAGTTACGTCGACAGGGGTAACTATGGCTACACCTTC. Protein sequence: CASYVDRGNYGYTF.

The rearrangement joins TRBV25-1 to TRBJ2-3; TRBD2 agrees at 9 bases. V trimming: 9 bases; J trimming: 2 bases; junction bases outside the gene matches: 6. The CDR3 contains 14 residues. Germline CDR1 and CDR2: MGHDK and SYGVNS. CDR3 in amino acids: CASELAGTTDTQYF. In nucleotides, the CDR3 is TGTGCCAGTGAACTAGCGGGTACCACAGATACGCAGTATTTT.

The V gene is TRBV19, the J gene TRBJ2-7; a possible D gene is TRBD1 (5 bases). The CDR3 has 13 amino acids. CDR1 is LNHDA, CDR2 SQIVND, per germline (reference sequence). The V end was cut by 5 bases, the J end by 0 bases, with 8 bases between. The CDR3 nucleotides are TGTGCCAGTAGTTCCGACAGCTCCTACGAGCAGTACTTC. Its protein is CASSSDSSYEQYF.

The chain combines TRBV4-1 with TRBJ1-3, with D possibly matching TRBD1 (6 bases). The V gene lost 1 base and the J gene lost 3 bases, with 16 bases spanning the gap. The germline V gene encodes CDR1 MGHRA and CDR2 YSYEKL. This CDR3 spans 17 amino acids. CDR3 coding DNA: TGCGCCAGCAGCCAAGTCGGGCGGGGGCGACATGGAAACACCATATATTTT. This gives the protein CASSQVGRGRHGNTIYF.

The V gene is TRBV5-1, the J gene TRBJ2-5, with D possibly TRBD1 on 6 matching bases. CDR1 and CDR2 (germline): SGHRS, YFSETQ. Trimming took off 2 bases at V and 7 bases at J, with 18 bases between the two ends. This CDR3 is built from 15 residues. The CDR3 bases are TGCGCCAGCAGCTTAGGACAGTCGGTAACGGGGACCCAGTACTTC. Translating gives CASSLGQSVTGTQYF.

V and J are TRBV18 and TRBJ2-5, with TRBD2 matching 13 bases. Per germline, CDR1 KGHSH and CDR2 LQKENI. This CDR3 contains 15 residues. V lost 6 bases, J lost 2 bases, and 3 bases stayed unmatched. The CDR3 is CASSLLAGGQETQYF. The CDR3 DNA reads TGTGCCAGCTCGCTACTAGCGGGGGGGCAAGAGACCCAGTACTTC.

The chain has TRBV30 and TRBJ1-5, with a possible D match to TRBD1 (5 bases). Between the trimmed V and J ends, which lost 0 bases and 5 bases, there was a span of 14 bases. The germline V gene has CDR1 GTSNPN and CDR2 SVGIG (reference sequence). This CDR3 is 15 amino acids long. The CDR3 DNA reads TGTGCCTGGAGTGTGAGGACAACGACGTATCAGCCCCAGCATTTT. This sequence encodes CAWSVRTTTYQPQHF. Together with reference TRBV30 and TRBJ1-5, the CDR3 gives the full variable domain: SQTIHQWPATLVQPVGSPLSLECTVEGTSNPNLYWYRQAAGRGLQLLFYSVGIGQISSEVPQNLSASRPQDRQFILSSKKLLLSDSGFYLCAWSVRTTTYQPQHFGDGTRLSIL.

The chain combines TRBV15 with TRBJ1-6; D not certain. The CDR3 is 13 amino acids. The germline V and J ends were trimmed by 0 bases and 9 bases, with 6 bases remaining between them. The germline V gene has CDR1 LNHNV and CDR2 YYDKDF (reference sequence). The CDR3 region is CATSRDPGSPLHF. CDR3 DNA sequence: TGTGCCACCAGCAGAGATCCCGGTTCACCCCTCCACTTT.

The rearrangement links TRBV2 to TRBJ1-5; weak D call: TRBD1 (6 bases). From germline, CDR1 is SNHLY and CDR2 FYNNEI. V was trimmed by 4 bases and J by 0 bases, leaving 10 bases between them. The CDR3 runs to 15 residues. CDR3 loop: CASSGTEGSNQPQHF. The CDR3 coding sequence is TGTGCCAGCAGTGGGACAGAAGGTAGCAATCAGCCCCAGCATTTT.

The V and J genes are TRBV5-1 and TRBJ2-5, with TRBD1 as a possible D gene (5 bases). The CDR3 runs to 14 residues. The germline V gene has CDR1 SGHRS and CDR2 YFSETQ. V was shortened by 3 bases and J by 1 base, with 10 bases between the two germline ends. CDR3 in amino acids: CASSWGGGQETQYF. In DNA form, the CDR3 reads TGCGCCAGCAGCTGGGGCGGCGGCCAAGAGACCCAGTACTTC.

The sample holds a few counts of this clone. V and J are TRBV19 and TRBJ1-4, with D possibly being TRBD1 (6 bases). This CDR3 comprises 15 residues. CDR1 and CDR2 from the germline V gene are LNHDA and SQIVND (reference sequence). V gave up 8 bases and J gave up 3 bases, with 16 bases separating them. The CDR3 DNA reads as TGTGCCAGTCGGAACAGGGATTTCGCTAATGAAAAACTGTTTTTT. Its translation is CASRNRDFANEKLFF.

The chain links TRBV21-1 to TRBJ1-5; the D call in the table, TRBD1, was not verified against the DNA. TRBV21-1 is noted as a pseudogene. This CDR3 comprises 15 residues. The CDR3 region has the DNA TGTGCCAGCAGCAAGGGGACAATATTCAATCAGCCCCAGCATTTT. It encodes CASSKGTIFNQPQHF.

In regard to this clone: This sample includes further DNA sequences coding for the same CDR3. The chain has TRBV9 and TRBJ2-3, with D possibly matching TRBD2 (5 bases). Germline V lookup: CDR1 SGDLS, CDR2 YYNGEE. Trimming left V 0 bases short and J 2 bases short, with 10 bases between. The CDR3 is made up of 15 amino acids. The CDR3 DNA sequence: TGTGCCAGCAGCGTAGCGGGGATCGACACAGATACGCAGTATTTT. Residues: CASSVAGIDTDTQYF.